These 20 T cell receptor beta chains share one sample of origin, sequenced in a study of blood T cell repertoires in COVID-19. Method: immunoSEQ multiplex PCR; TCRdb's copy keeps in-frame clones and lacks some. The sample holds 220,000 or so clones; roughly 90% are singletons and the top ten take about 6%. The sample consisted of peripheral blood. All receptors come from a man aged 55 to 70 who had recovered from COVID-19.

Remarks on this clone: A read error may produce the germline difference seen at one junction end. The chain couples TRBV6-5 to TRBJ2-1, with D uncertain. This CDR3 has 11 amino acids. Looked up from germline, CDR1 is MNHEY and CDR2 is SVGAGI. Written as DNA, the CDR3 is TGTGCCAGCAGTTCCCCCCCCCTAGAGGTCTTC. Its translation is CASSSPPLEVF.

DNA for the CDR3: TGTGCCAGCAGCTCCCCGAGCACGAATTATGGCTACACCTTC. Translated, it gives CASSSPSTNYGYTF. The chain uses TRBV6-5 and TRBJ1-2; unclear D gene. Germline CDR1 reads MNHEY; CDR2 reads SVGAGI. V lost 6 bases and J 5 bases, leaving 16 bases between the germline ends. This CDR3 region has 14 residues.

The chain has TRBV2 and TRBJ2-7; 10 bases fit TRBD1. The CDR3 loop spans 14 amino acids. V lost 7 bases, J lost 2 bases, and 5 bases stayed unmatched. In germline, CDR1 is SNHLY, CDR2 FYNNEI. CDR3 in DNA: TGTGCCAGCAACCAGGACAGGGGGACCTACGAGCAGTACTTC. Protein sequence: CASNQDRGTYEQYF. Full variable domain (outside the CDR3, taken from reference TRBV2 and TRBJ2-7): EPEVTQTPSHQVTQMGQEVILRCVPISNHLYFYWYRQILGQKVEFLVSFYNNEISEKSEIFDDQFSVERPDGSNFTLKIRSTKLEDSAMYFCASNQDRGTYEQYFGPGTRLTVT.

V gene TRBV10-3 combines with J gene TRBJ2-1, with 11 nucleotides matching TRBD2. Germline CDR1 reads ENHRY; CDR2 reads SYGVKD. Germline trimming cut 5 bases from V and 9 bases from J; bases unmatched to any gene: 15. This CDR3 has 17 residues. The chain's CDR3 is CAISRQALSGGALEQFF. CDR3 coding DNA: TGTGCCATCAGTCGACAGGCACTTAGCGGGGGGGCCCTTGAGCAGTTCTTC.

V and J are TRBV3-1 (or the pseudogene TRBV3-2) and TRBJ2-7; 7 positions match TRBD2. The CDR3 totals 15 residues. Germline trimming cut 3 bases from V and 3 bases from J; bases unmatched to any gene: 8. Germline values: CDR1 LGHDT, CDR2 YNNKEL (reference sequence). DNA for the CDR3: TGTGCCAGCAGCCATCCGAGCGGGGCACTCTACGAGCAGTACTTC. Its protein is CASSHPSGALYEQYF.

In its sample, this clone was seen once. The V and J genes are TRBV7-3 and TRBJ2-3, with D possibly TRBD1 on 5 matching bases. The CDR3 has 15 residues. Germline CDR1 is SGHTA and CDR2 is FQGTGA. V shed 5 bases and J shed 1 base, with 13 bases lying between them. The CDR3 reads CASSQGSSGTDTQYF. CDR3 bases: TGTGCCAGCAGCCAGGGATCGTCGGGCACAGATACGCAGTATTTT.

J is TRBJ1-2 and V is TRBV5-1, with 7 nucleotides matching TRBD1. Trimming took 0 bases from V and 5 from J; bases not matched to a gene: 7. CDR1 and CDR2 (germline): SGHRS, YFSETQ. The CDR3 runs to 15 residues. CDR3 in DNA: TGCGCCAGCAGCTTGGATCCCGGGACAGCTTATGGCTACACCTTC. Amino acids: CASSLDPGTAYGYTF.

The chain recombines TRBV6-5 with TRBJ2-7, with TRBD2 as a possible D gene (5 bases). The germline V gene has CDR1 MNHEY and CDR2 SVGAGI. Between the trimmed V and J ends, which lost 5 bases and 1 base, there was a span of 9 bases. The length of the CDR3 is 13 residues. The CDR3 DNA sequence: TGTGCCAGCAGTAGCGAGGGTTCCTACGAGCAGTACTTC. Translation: CASSSEGSYEQYF.

The chain carries TRBV14 and TRBJ1-1; D gene uncertain. There are 16 residues in the CDR3. Trimming removed 4 bases from V and 3 bases from J, with 18 bases in between. Per the germline V gene, CDR1 is SGHDN and CDR2 is FVKESK. In DNA form, the CDR3 reads TGTGCCAGCAGCCCCCTGGGCGACCGCTTAGACACTGAAGCTTTCTTT. The encoded protein is CASSPLGDRLDTEAFF.

The chain carries TRBV19 and TRBJ2-5; 14 bases line up with TRBD2. This CDR3 spans 16 amino acids. Germline V gene lookup returns CDR1 LNHDA and CDR2 SQIVND (reference sequence). V was clipped by 5 bases and J by 5 bases; unmatched bases: 7. CDR3 in amino acids: CASSLRLAGGYETQYF. The CDR3 nucleotides are TGTGCCAGTAGTCTCCGACTAGCGGGGGGGTATGAGACCCAGTACTTC.

This sequence joins TRBV10-3 and TRBJ1-6, with D possibly TRBD1 on 5 matching bases. CDR1 ENHRY and CDR2 SYGVKD come from the germline V gene. The CDR3 spans 15 residues. CDR3 region: CASRRGRGDNSPLHF. DNA of the CDR3: TGTGCATCCCGACGGGGGAGAGGGGATAATTCACCCCTCCACTTT.

This chain connects TRBV10-3 to TRBJ2-3; 14 bases are shared with TRBD2. Germline CDR1 ENHRY, CDR2 SYGVKD. The ends lost 0 bases at V and 1 base at J; junction bases unmatched: 6. The CDR3 consists of 19 residues. CDR3 in DNA: TGTGCCATCAGTGAGTCGACTAGCGGGAGGGCCGGGGGCACAGATACGCAGTATTTT. Its translation is CAISESTSGRAGGTDTQYF.

The chain couples TRBV19 to TRBJ1-2; TRBD1 is a possible D gene (5 bases). Per the germline V gene, CDR1 is LNHDA and CDR2 is SQIVND (reference sequence). This CDR3 has 13 residues. The V end lost 0 bases, the J end lost 8 bases, and 10 bases lay between the germline ends. The CDR3 DNA reads TGTGCCAGTAGTATAGATCGGTGGGGCGGCTACACCTTC. Residues: CASSIDRWGGYTF.

This chain uses TRBV5-4 with TRBJ1-4; 8 bases fit TRBD1. Losses at the gene ends were 2 bases for V and 7 bases for J; bases not matched to a gene: 13. Germline V gene data show CDR1 as SGHNT and CDR2 as YYREEE (reference sequence). The CDR3 has 17 amino acids. CDR3 DNA sequence: TGTGCCAGCAGCTTTTCTCTTCTGTCAGGGGGCGGTGAAAAACTGTTTTTT. Amino acid sequence: CASSFSLLSGGGEKLFF.

The chain links TRBV2 to TRBJ2-3, with 12 bases lining up with TRBD2. Trimming removed 6 bases from V and 5 bases from J; junction bases left unmatched: 9. The CDR3 runs 16 residues. Germline loops: CDR1 SNHLY, CDR2 FYNNEI. CDR3: CASSPRLAGALDTQYF. The CDR3, as DNA: TGTGCCAGCAGCCCTCGACTAGCGGGGGCCTTAGATACGCAGTATTTT.

The CDR3 here is CASSLGTGLFQPQHF. The CDR3 DNA reads TGTGCCAGCAGCCTCGGGACAGGGTTATTCCAGCCCCAGCATTTT. The chain uses TRBV7-9 and TRBJ1-5; 9 nucleotides agree with TRBD1. With 5 bases clipped from V and 7 bases from J, the junction kept 9 bases outside the gene matches. This CDR3 has 15 amino acids. Looked up from germline, CDR1 is SEHNR and CDR2 is FQNEAQ (reference sequence).

CDR3 sequence reads: CAWDKQGLSQPQHF. The CDR3 bases are TGTGCCTGGGACAAACAGGGGTTAAGTCAGCCCCAGCATTTT. This chain joins TRBV30 and TRBJ1-5, with 7 bases lining up with TRBD1. The germline gives CDR1 GTSNPN, CDR2 SVGIG (reference sequence). V lost 5 bases and J lost 6; bases outside the gene matches: 10. This CDR3 contains 14 residues.

V and J are TRBV6-4 and TRBJ1-2; the D is unclear. CDR1 is MRHNA and CDR2 is SNTAGT in the germline V gene. The germline V and J ends were trimmed by 6 bases and 4 bases, with 15 bases remaining between them. This CDR3 is built from 14 residues. The CDR3 sequence: CASSGDAGSYGYTF. The CDR3 DNA reads as TGTGCCAGCAGCGGAGATGCCGGGAGCTATGGCTACACCTTC.

This rearrangement joins TRBV5-4 to TRBJ2-2; perhaps TRBD1 as D (6 bases). The CDR3 is 16 amino acids. V gave up 4 bases and J gave up 6 bases, with 19 bases separating them. Germline V CDR1 and CDR2: SGHNT, YYREEE (reference sequence). DNA of the CDR3: TGTGCCAGCAGCGACACAGGGAAGGCAGACTCCGGGGAGCTGTTTTTT. Residues: CASSDTGKADSGELFF.

The chain joins TRBV9 to TRBJ2-1; D remains ambiguous. The CDR3 consists of 15 residues. Germline assignment: CDR1 SGDLS and CDR2 YYNGEE. Trimming took 0 bases from V and 2 from J, leaving 9 bases between them. The CDR3 bases are TGTGCCAGCAGCGTAGATAGCCGACCCTACAATGAGCAGTTCTTC. It specifies CASSVDSRPYNEQFF.